This is a list of T cell receptor beta chains from one sample in a study of cytomegalovirus exposure and HLA in healthy donors. Sequenced by immunoSEQ multiplex PCR; TCRdb stores in-frame clones only, minus some. This table holds 90,000 to 120,000 clones, 74% found once. Sequencing was carried out using PBMCs. The receptors originated from a woman aged 40 to 49 in good health and CMV-seropositive. CDR3s include the opening cysteine and the closing phenylalanine or tryptophan. The D gene is left open where the match is weak. Clone size is stated in some rows and not others, as once, few, many or a class when expanded.

TRBV19	TRBD2	few	TRBJ2-5	CASSATSVETQYF	TGTGCCAGTAGTGCTACTAGCGTAGAGACCCAGTACTTC
TRBV18	.	.	TRBJ1-6	CASSGKWDNSPLHF	TGTGCCAGCTCGGGCAAATGGGATAATTCACCCCTCCACTTT
TRBV19	TRBD2	.	TRBJ2-5	CASMDSGGLRETQYF	TGTGCCAGTATGGATAGCGGGGGTTTGAGGGAGACCCAGTACTTC
TRBV19	.	.	TRBJ2-5	CASSISPRNQETQYF	TGTGCCAGTAGTATCTCCCCCAGAAACCAAGAGACCCAGTACTTC
TRBV11-1	.	few	TRBJ1-2	CASSGRGNYGYTF	TGTGCCAGCAGCGGCAGGGGCAACTATGGCTACACCTTC
TRBV30	.	.	TRBJ2-1	CAWSRQPGNNEQFF	TGTGCCTGGAGTCGGCAACCAGGGAACAATGAGCAGTTCTTC
TRBV27	.	.	TRBJ1-6	CASRSQSSYNSPLHF	TGTGCCAGCAGGTCACAGAGCTCCTATAATTCACCCCTCCACTTT
TRBV30	.	.	TRBJ1-1	CAWSVRVEAFF	TGTGCCTGGAGTGTACGGGTTGAAGCTTTCTTT
TRBV28	.	once	TRBJ1-5	CASSLTQGSNQPQHF	TGTGCCAGCAGTTTAACCCAGGGGAGCAATCAGCCCCAGCATTTT
TRBV30	.	.	TRBJ1-5	CAWSVGGPQHF	TGTGCCTGGAGTGTAGGGGGGCCCCAGCATTTT
TRBV7-2	TRBD1	.	TRBJ1-2	CASSLARDSLYGYTF	TGTGCCAGCAGCTTAGCCCGGGACAGTCTCTATGGCTACACCTTC
TRBV4-2	.	few	TRBJ1-2	CASSQDRGGGYGYTF	TGTGCCAGCAGCCAAGATCGTGGAGGAGGCTATGGCTACACCTTC
TRBV6-6	.	.	TRBJ2-7	CASQQDTSNHEQYF	TGTGCCAGCCAGCAGGACACCTCGAACCACGAGCAGTACTTC
TRBV5-1	TRBD1	few	TRBJ1-1	CASSKDRQGKNTEAFF	TGCGCCAGCAGCAAGGATCGACAGGGGAAGAACACTGAAGCTTTCTTT
TRBV6-1	TRBD1	.	TRBJ1-2	CASSESRGQNYGYTF	TGTGCCAGCAGTGAAAGCAGGGGACAGAACTATGGCTACACCTTC
TRBV7-6	TRBD2	.	TRBJ2-5	CASSKTSLGETQYF	TGTGCCAGCAGCAAGACTAGCTTGGGAGAGACCCAGTACTTC
TRBV5-1	.	.	TRBJ2-4	CASSGGDSAKNIQYF	TGCGCCAGCAGCGGGGGCGACAGCGCCAAAAACATTCAGTACTTC
TRBV29-1	.	once	TRBJ1-3	CSVGGGSPGNTIYF	TGCAGCGTTGGGGGGGGCTCCCCTGGAAACACCATATATTTT
TRBV7-9	.	.	TRBJ2-7	CASSFGGHKYEQYF	TGTGCCAGCAGCTTCGGGGGGCATAAATACGAGCAGTACTTC
TRBV9	TRBD1	.	TRBJ2-6	CASSVAGQISGANVLTF	TGTGCCAGCAGCGTAGCGGGACAGATTTCTGGGGCCAACGTCCTGACTTTC
TRBV5-1	TRBD1	.	TRBJ1-1	CASLEGGQGNTEAFF	TGCGCCAGCCTCGAGGGAGGACAGGGAAACACTGAAGCTTTCTTT
TRBV10-1	.	.	TRBJ1-1	CASSSRWGPAFF	TGCGCCAGCAGTTCCCGGTGGGGGCCAGCTTTCTTT
TRBV2	.	.	TRBJ1-5	CASSLGPGQPQHF	TGTGCCAGCAGTCTAGGACCGGGGCAGCCCCAGCATTTT
TRBV6-1	.	.	TRBJ2-7	CASVEAGRTYEQYF	TGTGCCAGCGTGGAGGCGGGCCGGACCTACGAGCAGTACTTC
TRBV6-1	.	.	TRBJ1-1	CASSEPGQGLPQAFF	TGTGCCAGCAGTGAACCGGGGCAGGGGCTACCCCAAGCTTTCTTT